What follows are 16 T cell receptor beta chains derived from one specimen sequenced in a study of beta chain features in type 1 diabetes. No cognate antigen is known for these TCRs. Study-wide findings and caveats: Across all four CD4+ subsets, people with type 1 diabetes showed modestly shorter TCRB CDR3s.

The isolated RNA, all of it, was reverse transcribed, so expressed TCRB transcripts were what got sequenced. The protocol was immunoSEQ multiplex PCR, while the TCRdb copy is restricted to in-frame clones and leaves out a portion. There are some 14,000 clones in the sample; approximately 64% occur only once, and 0.57% lies in the top ten. The source material was stem cell memory CD4+ T cells from blood. The receptors derive from a woman in her late teens or twenties with type 1 diabetes.

The J gene is TRBJ2-1, the V gene TRBV14, with D perhaps matching TRBD2 (5 bases). The CDR3 has 12 residues. Trimming removed 3 bases at V and 8 bases at J, with 8 bases between. Germline lookup yields CDR1 SGHDN and CDR2 FVKESK. CDR3 sequence: CASSQGDDEQFF. CDR3 nucleotides: TGTGCCAGCAGCCAGGGAGACGATGAGCAGTTCTTC.

The DNA for the CDR3 is TGTGCCATCAGCGACACAGCGGGAGGGCGGGAGGCCCAGTACTTC. Amino acid sequence: CAISDTAGGREAQYF. V and J are TRBV10-3 and TRBJ2-5; the match to TRBD2 covers 10 bases. J gave up 9 bases and V 6 bases, and 13 bases lay outside the gene matches. This CDR3 is 15 amino acids long. Germline CDR1 reads ENHRY; CDR2 reads SYGVKD.

The gene calls are TRBV7-9 and TRBJ1-2; TRBD1 aligns across 8 bases. CDR1 is SEHNR, CDR2 FQNEAQ, per germline (reference sequence). Trimming cost V 2 bases and J 7 bases; bases outside gene matches: 12. The CDR3 is made up of 16 amino acids. The DNA of the CDR3 is TGTGCCAGCAGCTTACCTCAGTCGGGGACAGGCTCTGGCTACACCTTC. This codes for CASSLPQSGTGSGYTF.

This clone was observed a handful of times. Here the CDR3 reads CAISGTGTSNQPQHF. CDR3 sequence (DNA): TGTGCCATCAGTGGGACAGGGACTAGCAATCAGCCCCAGCATTTT. The rearrangement joins TRBV10-3 to TRBJ1-5; 8 bases match TRBD1. The germline V gene encodes CDR1 ENHRY and CDR2 SYGVKD. The CDR3 has 15 residues. Trimming took 4 bases from V and 0 from J; bases not matched to a gene: 2.

The rearrangement links TRBV6-1 to TRBJ2-7; D remains ambiguous. This CDR3 region has 13 residues. Germline loops: CDR1 MNHNS, CDR2 SASEGT. V shed 3 bases and J shed 6 bases, with 12 bases lying between them. For the CDR3, the DNA is TGTGCCAGCAGTGACCCCCCTCCCGGCGAGCAGTACTTC. Translating it yields CASSDPPPGEQYF.

There are a few counts of this clone. The gene calls are TRBV29-1 and TRBJ1-1; D might be TRBD1 (6 bases). CDR3 length equals 13 residues. Germline loops: CDR1 SQVTM, CDR2 ANQGSEA. V was pared by 4 bases and J by 5 bases, with 14 bases between. CDR3 loop: CSVASGRGTEAFF. In DNA, the CDR3 is TGCAGCGTTGCCTCAGGTAGGGGGACTGAAGCTTTCTTT.

In its sample, this clone was seen a few times. The chain couples TRBV6-5 to TRBJ2-1, with 8 bases aligning to TRBD2. V gave up 6 bases and J gave up 8 bases; unmatched junction bases: 6. CDR3 length: 13 residues. Germline-derived CDR1 and CDR2 are MNHEY and SVGAGI. CDR3: CASSGTRGYEQFF. CDR3 sequence (DNA): TGTGCCAGCAGCGGGACTAGAGGCTATGAGCAGTTCTTC.

The V and J genes are TRBV19 and TRBJ2-7; possible D gene TRBD1, 5 bases. Trimming left V 5 bases short and J 0 bases short, with 14 bases between. The CDR3 is 15 amino acids. Germline-derived CDR1 and CDR2 are LNHDA and SQIVND (reference sequence). The CDR3 here is CASSRAQGSSYEQYF. DNA of the CDR3: TGTGCCAGTAGTCGAGCCCAGGGATCCTCCTACGAGCAGTACTTC.

The chain joins TRBV4-3 to TRBJ2-1; the D gene is possibly TRBD1 (5 bases). The CDR3 has 14 amino acids. Trimming took 1 base from V and 6 from J, leaving 10 bases between them. Germline CDR1 is LGHNA and CDR2 is YSLEER. CDR3 loop: CASSQAVQGNEQFF. The CDR3 DNA follows: TGCGCCAGCAGCCAAGCCGTGCAGGGCAATGAGCAGTTCTTC.

This clone has a single count. This rearrangement joins TRBV11-3 to TRBJ2-1, with D tentatively TRBD1 (5 bases). The germline gives CDR1 SGHNT, CDR2 YENEEA. V lost 0 bases and J 0 bases, leaving 12 bases between the germline ends. The CDR3 is made up of 17 amino acids. This CDR3 is CASSLDRGASSYNEQFF. Here the CDR3 DNA reads TGTGCCAGCAGCTTAGATAGGGGCGCTAGCTCCTACAATGAGCAGTTCTTC.

This clone was found a few times. The chain couples TRBV2 to TRBJ2-6; D is unresolved. V shed 5 bases and J shed 1 base, with 3 bases lying between them. The germline CDR1 and CDR2 sequences are SNHLY and FYNNEI. This CDR3 is built from 13 residues. CDR3 loop: CASSTSGANVLTF. Written as DNA, the CDR3 is TGTGCCAGCAGTACTTCTGGGGCCAACGTCCTGACTTTC.

The chain couples TRBV7-2 to TRBJ2-3, with unresolved D. The CDR3 extends over 17 amino acids. V gave up 1 base and J gave up 5 bases, with 19 bases separating them. CDR1 and CDR2 (germline): SGHTA, FQGNSA. The CDR3 loop is CASSLGRLDHSLDTQYF. In DNA, the CDR3 is TGTGCCAGCAGCTTAGGTCGTTTAGACCACAGCTTAGATACGCAGTATTTT.

This chain joins TRBV7-8 and TRBJ2-5; TRBD2 agrees at 11 bases. The CDR3 extends over 14 amino acids. V was pared by 0 bases and J by 7 bases, with 1 base of the junction left unmatched. From germline, CDR1 is SGHVS and CDR2 FQNEAQ. CDR3 sequence reads: CASSLALAGGTQYF. Here the CDR3 DNA reads TGTGCCAGCAGCTTAGCTCTAGCGGGGGGGACCCAGTACTTC.

The CDR3 is CASSRGLTDTQYF. The CDR3 DNA reads TGTGCCAGCAGCCGGGGACTGACAGATACGCAGTATTTT. J is TRBJ2-3 and V is TRBV9; D might be TRBD2 (6 bases). There are 13 residues in the CDR3. Looked up from germline, CDR1 is SGDLS and CDR2 is YYNGEE. V gave up 4 bases and J gave up 3 bases, with 9 bases separating them. Full variable domain (missing parts from reference TRBV9 and TRBJ2-3): DSGVTQTPKHLITATGQRVTLRCSPRSGDLSVYWYQQSLDQGLQFLIQYYNGEERAKGNILERFSAQQFPDLHSELNLSSLELGDSALYFCASSRGLTDTQYFGPGTRLTVL.

CDR3 residues: CASSYTGGDQPQHF. As DNA, the CDR3 is TGCGCCAGCAGCTATACAGGCGGAGATCAGCCCCAGCATTTT. The chain combines TRBV4-1 with TRBJ1-5; possibly TRBD1 for D (5 bases). Trimming left V 5 bases short and J 5 bases short, with 13 bases between. The CDR3 has 14 amino acids. Germline V gene data show CDR1 as MGHRA and CDR2 as YSYEKL.

This chain uses TRBV7-7 with TRBJ2-2; 14 bases line up with TRBD2. V lost 5 bases to trimming and J lost 5 bases; unmatched junction nucleotides: 7. Germline CDR1 and CDR2: SSHAT and FNYEAQ (reference sequence). The CDR3 has 17 residues. The CDR3, as DNA: TGTGCCAGCAGCCTCGGACTAGCGGGGGGCCGGACCGGGGAGCTGTTTTTT. It is translated as CASSLGLAGGRTGELFF.